These 8 T cell receptor beta chains originate from one sample sequenced in a study of T cells in Graves' hyperthyroidism and ophthalmopathy. What was amplified from RNA transcripts were TCR beta CDR3 regions. Initially, a first-round RT-PCR of the TCR CDR3 employed the HTBI primer set. TCRdb recomputed calls from the multiplex PCR reads with MiXCR, one row per CDR3 protein. The data show 550,000 to 700,000 distinct CDR3 sequences, with roughly 50% seen just once and around 17% held by the top ten. Sequenced input: peripheral blood or thyroid tissue (not recorded which). Receptors originate from an adult woman with Graves' disease, either hyperthyroidism or ophthalmopathy (not recorded which).

The gene calls are TRBV7-3 and TRBJ1-6; no reliable D call. The CDR3 is made up of 13 amino acids. Per germline, CDR1 SGHTA and CDR2 FQGTGA. Deletions cut 3 bases from V and 7 bases from J, with 7 bases between. CDR3 in amino acids: CASSFTGNSPLHF. The CDR3 DNA is TGTGCCAGCAGCTTCACGGGAAATTCACCCCTCCACTTT.

The V gene is TRBV7-8, the J gene TRBJ1-3, with D hard to call. CDR3 size: 15 residues. Germline V gene sequence: CDR1 SGHVS, CDR2 FQNEAQ. The germline V and J ends were trimmed by 3 bases and 1 base, with 10 bases remaining between them. The CDR3: CASSLAKQSGNTIYF. CDR3 nucleotides: TGTGCCAGCAGCTTGGCTAAGCAGTCTGGAAACACCATATATTTT.

This clonotype appeared many times. The chain carries TRBV5-1 and TRBJ1-1, with D perhaps matching TRBD1 (5 bases). V was cut by 0 bases and J by 6 bases, with 15 bases left in between. Germline CDR1 is SGHRS and CDR2 is YFSETQ. The CDR3 loop spans 15 amino acids. The CDR3 DNA reads as TGCGCCAGCAGCTTGGCGGGGGAGAGTGTCTCTGAAGCTTTCTTT. It translates to CASSLAGESVSEAFF.

This clonotype was detected many times. The gene calls are TRBV5-1 and TRBJ2-5, with a tentative D call TRBD1 (6 bases). V lost 0 bases, J lost 3 bases, and 9 bases lay in between. This CDR3 is 14 amino acids long. Looked up from germline, CDR1 is SGHRS and CDR2 is YFSETQ. CDR3 in amino acids: CASSLGQVEETQYF. CDR3 in DNA: TGCGCCAGCAGCTTGGGACAGGTGGAAGAGACCCAGTACTTC.

The rearrangement links TRBV4-2 to TRBJ2-7; D is perhaps TRBD2 (8 bases). Trimming shortened V by 2 bases and J by 3 bases, and 14 bases separated the two germline ends. The germline V gene encodes CDR1 LGHNA and CDR2 YNFKEQ. This CDR3 region has 15 residues. The CDR3 region has the DNA TGTGCCAGCAGCCAATTAGCGGGGACAGACTACGAGCAGTACTTC. Translated, it gives CASSQLAGTDYEQYF.

A few counts support this clonotype. The rearrangement links TRBV28 to TRBJ2-2; 12 bases are shared with TRBD2. V lost 7 bases and J lost 5; bases outside the gene matches: 2. The germline V gene has CDR1 MDHEN and CDR2 SYDVKM. The CDR3 is 14 residues long. The CDR3 nucleotides are TGTGCCAGCACCACTAGCGGGAGGACCGGGGAGCTGTTTTTT. Translation: CASTTSGRTGELFF.

This clonotype was observed once. The chain couples TRBV20-1 to TRBJ1-5; TRBD1 might be the D (6 bases). The germline CDR1 and CDR2 sequences are DFQATT and SNEGSKA (reference sequence). The CDR3 extends over 16 amino acids. V was trimmed by 5 bases and J by 0 bases, leaving 17 bases between them. CDR3 nucleotides: TGCAGTGCTTTACAGGGCGAGCTTAATAGCAATCAGCCCCAGCATTTT. Its protein product is CSALQGELNSNQPQHF.

This clonotype has ten or more counts. The J gene is TRBJ2-5, the V gene TRBV7-2, with D perhaps assigned TRBD1 or TRBD2 (5 bases each). Looked up from germline, CDR1 is SGHTA and CDR2 is FQGNSA. The CDR3 is made up of 15 amino acids. V gave up 1 base and J gave up 1 base, with 10 bases separating them. CDR3 sequence (DNA): TGTGCCAGCAGCTTAGGAGGGACCCGCCAAGAGACCCAGTACTTC. It encodes CASSLGGTRQETQYF.